This TCR beta chain was profiled in a study of T cell changes during pregnancy in multiple sclerosis (dated by TCRdb to about 2019). With respect to the entire study: The study looked at changes in the T cell repertoire across pregnancy in women with multiple sclerosis.

V was cut back by 0 bases and J by 6 bases, leaving a gap of 17 bases between them. The CDR3 runs 16 residues from the cysteine to the phenylalanine. Kept here is only the CDR3 DNA, which spans 48 bases and is read in frame from base 1. CDR1 SGDLS and CDR2 YYNGEE are derived from the germline V gene. This clone was counted a few times. Its antigen is not yet known. One base away there is no much larger clone; base qualities are not given. Library generation was performed with the immunoSEQ multiplex PCR assay. Drawn from immuneACCESS, this table holds only the in-frame rearrangements with V and J called that TCRdb kept. Clones are partly lost; checked studies trace under half to an unresolved V gene and leave the rest unexplained. Across this sample there are tens of thousands of clones, with 92% seen only once. The top ten constitute 0.16% of the sample.

Material: CD4+ T cells from peripheral blood mononuclear cells, obtained after pregnancy. The chain is encoded by TRBV9 joined to TRBJ2-3; tentative D gene TRBD2, with 5 bases matching. This receptor was taken from a female donor in good health, enrolled as a control in a pregnancy study. Read as DNA, the sequence is TGTGCCAGCAGCGTAGAACCAGTACGAGGCGGGGATACGCAGTATTTT. Its translation reads: CASSVEPVRGGDTQYF. With all but the CDR3 taken from the reference TRBV9 and TRBJ2-3 genes, the full variable domain is: DSGVTQTPKHLITATGQRVTLRCSPRSGDLSVYWYQQSLDQGLQFLIQYYNGEERAKGNILERFSAQQFPDLHSELNLSSLELGDSALYFCASSVEPVRGGDTQYFGPGTRLTVL.